The table lists the clone carrying this TCR beta chain with many counts. Its antigen is currently unknown. The data derive from a study of sequential checkpoint blockade in melanoma. About the research overall: 85 to 95 pretreatment tumor DNA samples were TCRβ immunosequenced. Matched biopsies came pretreatment and at week 13 for about 24 patients.

Findings and caveats of the study: About 30 times likelier clinical benefit followed increased tumor T-cell fraction and clonality.

Treatment meaning: randomized to nivolumab then ipilimumab (arm A) or the reverse (arm B). The method was immunoSEQ multiplex PCR; TCRdb's version includes in-frame clones alone and lacks a portion of them. The sample has about 3,500 clones, 15% to 20% seen once. The CDR3 loop spans 15 amino acids. Trimming cost V 2 bases and J 4 bases; bases outside gene matches: 6. Germline-derived CDR1 and CDR2 are SGHNT and YENEEA. Sample: tumor tissue (inferred from file names), taken from a patient given nivolumab and ipilimumab in sequence. The sequence derives from a human donor with melanoma. The V and J genes are TRBV11-3 and TRBJ2-3; the match to TRBD2 covers 7 bases. DNA of the CDR3: TGTGCCAGCAGCTTAATGGGGGGGTGGGCAGATACGCAGTATTTT. Amino acids: CASSLMGGWADTQYF.